This entry is about one T cell receptor (beta chain). This sample was taken from a study of technical replicates of blood from several donors. With 1 base removed from V and 2 bases from J, the gap between germline ends came to 11 bases. CDR3 size: 14 residues. Germline V gene lookup returns CDR1 GTSNPN and CDR2 SVGIG (reference sequence). Measured with immunoSEQ multiplex PCR; TCRdb has only the in-frame clones, and not every one. The table has more than 75,000 clones, 86% seen once. The chain is built from TRBV30 and TRBJ2-5; TRBD2 might be the D (7 bases). Sequencing was done on a sample of PBMCs. The source is a human donor in good health. Some clones in this sample may be carry-over from other donors' samples. This chain's CDR3 is CAWSGGGTQETQYF. CDR3 nucleotides: TGTGCCTGGAGTGGGGGGGGCACGCAAGAGACCCAGTACTTC.